This TCR beta chain stems from a study of cytotoxic CD8 clonotypes in ibrutinib-treated CLL. Study-wide background: A median approximately 12 months of treatment, range 6 to 36, preceded the collection of response samples.

Whole-study findings and limits: At progression, clonality fell back toward baseline after rising at ibrutinib response.

The data were produced by immunoSEQ multiplex PCR, yet TCRdb's version contains in-frame clones alone and is incomplete. The table has 250,000 to 350,000 clones, around 76% seen once. As for this clone: Its cognate antigen is unknown.

The sample in question was PBMCs, obtained at disease progression, from a patient treated with ibrutinib. The sequence came from a human donor with chronic lymphocytic leukemia.

CDR3 amino acids: CASSLKGSAGYTRPASGANVLTF. For the CDR3, the DNA is TGTGCCAGCAGCTTAAAGGGGTCGGCGGGGTATACCAGGCCCGCCTCTGGGGCCAACGTCCTGACTTTC. The V call is TRBV7-3, the J call TRBJ2-6; the D gene is possibly TRBD2 (6 bases). This CDR3 is built from 23 residues. Germline assignment: CDR1 SGHTA and CDR2 FQGTGA. V was cut by 1 base and J by 0 bases, with 28 bases left in between.